Listed below are T cell receptor beta chains from one sample, sequenced in a study of early T cells in non-severe SARS-CoV-2 infection. TCRdb reprocessed the 5' RACE reads via MiXCR and lists one record per CDR3 protein. Here the sample spans 25,000 to 30,000 distinct CDR3 sequences, around 5% being singletons. The sequenced material came from whole blood. Receptors were obtained from an adult who was a healthcare worker with PCR-confirmed SARS-CoV-2 infection or an uninfected control (not recorded which). The CDR3 runs from the conserved cysteine through the conserved F or W. The order of the fields is D gene, clone size, J gene, V gene, CDR3 DNA, CDR3 protein. The D gene is left open where the match is weak. Not all rows give a size; the values are once, few, many and, for expanded clones, a class.

>-|many|TRBJ1-5|TRBV18
TGTGCCAGCTCACCTTCCCCTTCGGATCAGCCCCAGCATTTT
CASSPSPSDQPQHF
>-|-|TRBJ1-1|TRBV5-6
TGTGCCAGCAGCTTGGCAGGGGACACTGAAGCTTTCTTT
CASSLAGDTEAFF
>-|medium-sized|TRBJ2-2|TRBV5-1
TGCGCCAGCAGCTGGGAGGCCGGGGAGCTGTTTTTT
CASSWEAGELFF
>-|-|TRBJ1-1|TRBV6-1
TGTGCCAGCAGTGATCACCAGGGGCGGAACACTGAAGCTTTCTTT
CASSDHQGRNTEAFF
>-|many|TRBJ1-1|TRBV25-1
TGTGCCAGCAGAGAGAGGGTGGCAGGGCGGGCTTTCTTT
CASRERVAGRAFF
>TRBD2|-|TRBJ2-1|TRBV5-8
TGTGCCAGCAGCTTGCCGGGACTAGCGGGAGGGCCCTACAATGAGCAGTTCTTC
CASSLPGLAGGPYNEQFF
>-|many|TRBJ2-2|TRBV30
TGTGCCTGGAAAGGGGGGCGCGGGGAGCTGTTTTTT
CAWKGGRGELFF
>-|-|TRBJ2-5|TRBV10-2
TGCGCCAGCAGTGAGTTCCAGCGGGTTCAAGAGACCCAGTACTTC
CASSEFQRVQETQYF
>-|many|TRBJ1-1|TRBV25-1
TGTGCCAGCAGTGAGGCCCGGAACACTGAAGCTTTCTTT
CASSEARNTEAFF
>-|many|TRBJ2-7|TRBV7-3
TGTGCCAGCAGCCCACGGGGGGGACAGTACGAGCAGTACTTC
CASSPRGGQYEQYF
>TRBD1|many|TRBJ1-2|TRBV12-3/TRBV12-4
TGTGCCAGCACGACGGGACAGGGGCTCCTTGGCTACACCTTC
CASTTGQGLLGYTF
>-|many|TRBJ1-5|TRBV27
TGTGCCAGCAGACCGGACACCAATCAGCCCCAGCATTTT
CASRPDTNQPQHF
>TRBD2|many|TRBJ2-7|TRBV2
TGTGCCAGCAGTGAAGATCTAGCGGGAGGATACGAGCAGTACTTC
CASSEDLAGGYEQYF
>-|many|TRBJ2-2|TRBV19
TGTGCCAGTAGTATTCCAGGTTGGGGCACCGGGGAGCTGTTTTTT
CASSIPGWGTGELFF
>-|many|TRBJ2-1|TRBV7-8
TGTGCCAGCAGCTTTTACAGGACTACCTCTGGGTCCTACAATGAGCAGTTCTTC
CASSFYRTTSGSYNEQFF
>-|many|TRBJ2-7|TRBV3-1
TGTGCCAGCAGTTTATATGGCTACGAGCAGTACTTC
CASSLYGYEQYF
>-|-|TRBJ2-6|TRBV7-3
TGTGCCAGCAGCTCGCGGTTGAGGGACTCAGGGGCCAACGTCCTGACTTTC
CASSSRLRDSGANVLTF
>-|many|TRBJ1-1|TRBV6-2/TRBV6-3
TGTGCCAGCAGACGGTTTCCGGGGGCTAGCTGGAACACTGAAGCTTTCTTT
CASRRFPGASWNTEAFF
>-|many|TRBJ2-7|TRBV27
TGTGCCAGCAGTTTTCGCCGGACCTTCCCTTCCTACGAGCAGTACTTC
CASSFRRTFPSYEQYF
>-|-|TRBJ1-2|TRBV7-9
TGTGCCACCAGCCGTATCGGGGGGGCATCGGGCTACACCTTC
CATSRIGGASGYTF
>-|few|TRBJ2-5|TRBV12-3/TRBV12-4
TGTGCCAGCAGTTTGGGTCAAGAGACCCAGTACTTC
CASSLGQETQYF
>TRBD1|few|TRBJ1-1|TRBV24-1
TGTGCCACCAGTCCAGGGGGCGAGGGCACTGAAGCTTTCTTT
CATSPGGEGTEAFF
>TRBD2|many|TRBJ2-5|TRBV20-1
TGCAGTGCTAGCCTAGCGGCAACAGAGACCCAGTACTTC
CSASLAATETQYF
>-|many|TRBJ2-7|TRBV6-6
TGTGCCAGCAGTTATGACGGGGGATCCTACGAGCAGTACTTC
CASSYDGGSYEQYF
>-|medium-sized|TRBJ1-1|TRBV7-2
TGTGCCAGCAGCCCAAGAGCCGGGCTAATGAACACTGAAGCTTTCTTT
CASSPRAGLMNTEAFF
>-|few|TRBJ1-1|TRBV20-1
TGCAGTGCTCAACCGGGACCGACGAACACTGAAGCTTTCTTT
CSAQPGPTNTEAFF
>-|many|TRBJ1-6|TRBV19
TGTGCCACAACCGACAGCTCCTATAATTCACCCCTCCACTTT
CATTDSSYNSPLHF
>-|many|TRBJ2-3|TRBV19
TGTGCCAGTAGTATACCAGGGAGAGGAGATACGCAGTATTTT
CASSIPGRGDTQYF
>-|many|TRBJ2-2|TRBV6-1
TGTGCCAGCAGTGCACGACAGGGAGGCACCGGGGAGCTGTTTTTT
CASSARQGGTGELFF
>-|many|TRBJ2-5|TRBV24-1
TGTGCCACCAGTGATACGGGTTTCCAAGAGACCCAGTACTTC
CATSDTGFQETQYF
>-|-|TRBJ1-4|TRBV15
TGTGCCACCAGCAGAGTCCGCGGGGCAGGTGAAAAACTGTTTTTT
CATSRVRGAGEKLFF
>TRBD2|many|TRBJ2-1|TRBV29-1
TGCAGCGTGGGTTTTGGTAGCGGGGGGGCCGTTGAGCAGTTCTTC
CSVGFGSGGAVEQFF
>-|many|TRBJ2-1|TRBV27
TGTGCCAGCAGTTTTTCGGACATGAGCTCCTACAATGAGCAGTTCTTC
CASSFSDMSSYNEQFF
>-|many|TRBJ2-1|TRBV11-2
TGTGCCAGCAGCCCCTACCGGGCCTTTAATGAGCAGTTCTTC
CASSPYRAFNEQFF
>-|many|TRBJ1-2|TRBV7-9
TGTGCCAGCAGCTTATGGGAAGGCTACACCTTC
CASSLWEGYTF
>TRBD2|-|TRBJ2-3|TRBV29-1
TGCAGCGTTGATACGACTAGCGGGAGACCAACAGATACGCAGTATTTT
CSVDTTSGRPTDTQYF
>-|many|TRBJ1-1|TRBV6-4
TGTGCCAGCAGTGCAGGGCAGGCCACTGAAGCTTTCTTT
CASSAGQATEAFF
>TRBD1|-|TRBJ1-6|TRBV11-2
TGTGCCAGCAGCTCGATCCGGGACAGGAATTCACCCCTCCACTTT
CASSSIRDRNSPLHF
>TRBD1|many|TRBJ2-4|TRBV19
TGTGCCAGTAGTATAGGTGGAGCTGAGACAGGGGGCTACAAAAACATTCAGTACTTC
CASSIGGAETGGYKNIQYF
>-|many|TRBJ2-3|TRBV10-3
TGTGCCATCAGGGGGCAGGCCTTGGGGTCAGATACGCAGTATTTT
CAIRGQALGSDTQYF
>TRBD2|-|TRBJ2-7|TRBV20-1
TGCGGTGCTGGACTAGCGGCATACGAGCAGTACTTC
CGAGLAAYEQYF
>-|-|TRBJ2-3|TRBV11-2
TGTGCCAGCAGCCCGGGACTGACAGATACGCAGTATTTT
CASSPGLTDTQYF
>TRBD2|many|TRBJ2-7|TRBV4-2
TGTGCCAGCAGCCAAGATTTGGCTAGCGGGTCCTACGAGCAGTACTTC
CASSQDLASGSYEQYF